The T cell receptor (beta chain) under discussion was sequenced for a study of post-analysis software for immune sequencing data. Sequencing libraries made from TCR beta cDNA carried unique molecular identifiers. TCRdb reprocessed the PCR reads with MiXCR, giving one entry per CDR3 protein. The sample consists of about 680,000 distinct CDR3 sequences, roughly three fifths of them appearing once. The sample consisted of blood. The clonotype comes from a girl aged 2 to 9 with multiple sclerosis.

The CDR3 loop is CASSPLRGGDTGELFF. The CDR3 bases are TGCGCCAGCAGCCCCCTGCGGGGAGGAGACACCGGGGAGCTGTTTTTT. This rearrangement joins TRBV5-1 to TRBJ2-2; D might be TRBD2 (6 bases). The germline V gene encodes CDR1 SGHRS and CDR2 YFSETQ. The length of the CDR3 is 16 residues. The V end was cut by 4 bases, the J end by 3 bases, with 16 bases between.